The 21 T cell receptor beta chains below all came from one sample that was sequenced in a study of blood T cell repertoires in COVID-19. Sequencing used immunoSEQ multiplex PCR; TCRdb keeps in-frame clones, though not all of them. The sample has some 250,000 clones, roughly 90% seen once. The sequencing sample was made of peripheral blood. These receptors originate from a man aged 60 to 75 with acute or convalescent COVID-19.

The rearrangement links TRBV3-1 (or the pseudogene TRBV3-2) to TRBJ2-1, with D tentatively TRBD2 (6 bases). V was pared by 0 bases and J by 10 bases, with 13 bases between. The germline V gene has CDR1 LGHDT and CDR2 YNNKEL (reference sequence). This CDR3 is built from 14 residues. The CDR3 protein is CASSQDRAGREQFF. CDR3 sequence (DNA): TGTGCCAGCAGCCAAGATCGGGCAGGGAGGGAGCAGTTCTTC.

This clone occurred once. The V and J genes are TRBV7-9 and TRBJ2-3; 13 nucleotides match TRBD2. The CDR3 loop spans 19 amino acids. J gave up 4 bases and V 6 bases, and 16 bases lay outside the gene matches. Germline values: CDR1 SEHNR, CDR2 FQNEAQ (reference sequence). CDR3 nucleotide sequence: TGTGCCAGCAGACGACTAGCGGGAGGCCTAACGGGAGTCGCAGATACGCAGTATTTT. Translation: CASRRLAGGLTGVADTQYF.

The chain recombines TRBV12-5 with TRBJ1-1, with D possibly matching TRBD1 (5 bases). V shed 0 bases and J shed 6 bases, with 17 bases lying between them. The CDR3 has 16 residues. Germline V gene sequence: CDR1 LGHNT, CDR2 FRNRAP. CDR3 region: CASGLVRRDQGSEAFF. For the CDR3, the DNA is TGTGCTAGTGGTTTGGTAAGGAGGGACCAGGGCTCTGAAGCTTTCTTT.

The chain joins TRBV14 to TRBJ1-1; possibly TRBD1 for D (5 bases). From germline, CDR1 is SGHDN and CDR2 FVKESK. V dropped 4 bases and J dropped 7 bases, with 13 bases sitting between them. CDR3 length: 13 amino acids. CDR3 region: CASSRPQGIEAFF. The CDR3, as DNA: TGTGCCAGCAGCCGGCCCCAGGGTATTGAAGCTTTCTTT. The variable domain in full, with the rest retrieved from reference TRBV14 and TRBJ1-1, is EAGVTQFPSHSVIEKGQTVTLRCDPISGHDNLYWYRRVMGKEIKFLLHFVKESKQDESGMPNNRFLAERTGGTYSTLKVQPAELEDSGVYFCASSRPQGIEAFFGQGTRLTVV.

The DNA for the CDR3 is TGCGCCAGCAGCAACGGGGAGGGGGGCGAGCAGTACTTC. This encodes CASSNGEGGEQYF. The rearrangement links TRBV4-3 to TRBJ2-7, with D perhaps matching TRBD2 (7 bases). Germline CDR1 is LGHNA and CDR2 is YSLEER. The length of the CDR3 is 13 residues. Deletions cut 5 bases from V and 6 bases from J, with 14 bases between.

The rearrangement joins TRBV7-9 to TRBJ1-5; D perhaps matches TRBD1 (5 bases). V lost 8 bases, J lost 8 bases, and 16 bases lay in between. This CDR3 region has 13 residues. The germline CDR1 and CDR2 sequences are SEHNR and FQNEAQ (reference sequence). The CDR3 nucleotides read TGTGCCAGCCAAGACGGGGGGATCAAGCCCCAGCATTTT. It translates to CASQDGGIKPQHF.

The rearrangement links TRBV27 to TRBJ2-1; 9 positions agree with TRBD2. CDR1 and CDR2 from the germline V gene are MNHEY and SMNVEV (reference sequence). The CDR3 sequence is 18 residues long. Trimming removed 5 bases from V and 4 bases from J; junction bases left unmatched: 15. The CDR3 nucleotides are TGTGCCAGCAGTCTTTTCGGAGTAGCGGGAGTTTTTTACAATGAGCAGTTCTTC. Amino acid sequence: CASSLFGVAGVFYNEQFF.

This clone has a handful of counts. V and J are TRBV12-5 and TRBJ1-1; TRBD1 matches at 8 bases. With 1 base clipped from V and 6 bases from J, the junction kept 7 bases outside the gene matches. Germline loops: CDR1 LGHNT, CDR2 FRNRAP. The length of the CDR3 is 15 residues. The CDR3 coding sequence is TGTGCTAGTGGTTTGGCCCGACAGGGGATGGCTGAAGCTTTCTTT. Translated: CASGLARQGMAEAFF.

The chain employs TRBV28 and TRBJ1-5; possible D gene TRBD1, 5 bases. Germline assignment: CDR1 MDHEN and CDR2 SYDVKM. There are 14 residues in the CDR3. The V end lost 6 bases, the J end lost 3 bases, and 12 bases lay between the germline ends. The CDR3 DNA sequence: TGTGCCAGCAGATATACAGGAATCAATCAGCCCCAGCATTTT. Its translation is CASRYTGINQPQHF.

This clone was counted once. This chain connects TRBV11-3 to TRBJ1-2; a possible D gene is TRBD1 (6 bases). This CDR3 spans 14 amino acids. Germline assignment: CDR1 SGHNT and CDR2 YENEEA. Deletions cut 5 bases from V and 4 bases from J, with 14 bases between. CDR3 nucleotides: TGTGCCAGCAGCCCTACGGGGGGGCTCTATGGCTACACCTTC. It codes for CASSPTGGLYGYTF.

The table lists this clone with a count of one. The chain employs TRBV5-5 and TRBJ1-1; TRBD1 agrees at 9 bases. Trimming cost V 5 bases and J 2 bases; bases outside gene matches: 7. Germline V lookup: CDR1 SGHKS, CDR2 YYEKEE (reference sequence). The CDR3 spans 15 residues. CDR3 DNA sequence: TGTGCCAGCAGTTTACAGGGGGCACTCAACACTGAAGCTTTCTTT. As protein: CASSLQGALNTEAFF.

The gene calls are TRBV27 and TRBJ2-5; TRBD2 agrees at 7 bases. This CDR3 contains 15 residues. The germline CDR1 and CDR2 sequences are MNHEY and SMNVEV (reference sequence). Trimming at V came to 6 bases and at J to 0 bases, leaving 7 bases not matched to a gene. CDR3 protein: CASSLRGGNQETQYF. DNA of the CDR3: TGTGCCAGCAGCTTACGCGGGGGAAACCAAGAGACCCAGTACTTC.

The chain has TRBV7-3 and TRBJ2-3, with D possibly matching TRBD2 (5 bases). The CDR3 covers 16 residues. The V end was cut by 1 base, the J end by 5 bases, with 16 bases between. CDR1 and CDR2 (germline): SGHTA, FQGTGA. CDR3 residues: CASSLIFGGPQDTQYF. CDR3 in DNA: TGTGCCAGCAGCTTAATATTCGGCGGGCCCCAAGATACGCAGTATTTT.

The rearrangement joins TRBV28 to TRBJ2-7; 7 bases are a match to TRBD1. The CDR3 length is 14 residues. V dropped 6 bases and J dropped 3; count of bases not matched to a gene: 8. Germline V gives CDR1 MDHEN, CDR2 SYDVKM. The CDR3 region is CASSRPGQNYEQYF. DNA for the CDR3: TGTGCCAGCAGCCGACCGGGACAGAACTACGAGCAGTACTTC.

J is TRBJ2-5 and V is TRBV7-3, with D tentatively TRBD2 (6 bases). Germline V gives CDR1 SGHTA, CDR2 FQGTGA. V shed 5 bases and J shed 2 bases, with 9 bases lying between them. This CDR3 contains 13 residues. CDR3 residues: CASSPGGQETQYF. The CDR3 coding sequence is TGTGCCAGCAGCCCCGGAGGGCAAGAGACCCAGTACTTC.

The CDR3 protein is CASKSRPGQGIYEQYF. In nucleotides, the CDR3 is TGTGCCAGCAAATCTAGACCGGGACAGGGGATCTACGAGCAGTACTTC. This chain uses TRBV11-3 with TRBJ2-7, with 10 positions matching TRBD1. In germline, CDR1 is SGHNT, CDR2 YENEEA. This CDR3 comprises 16 residues. V lost 7 bases and J lost 3; bases outside the gene matches: 12.

There are a few counts of this clone. V gene TRBV28 combines with J gene TRBJ2-7, with 8 bases that match TRBD1. CDR3 length equals 14 residues. CDR1 and CDR2 (germline): MDHEN, SYDVKM. V trimming: 2 bases; J trimming: 5 bases; junction bases outside the gene matches: 5. CDR3 sequence (DNA): TGTGCCAGCAGTTTAGCACAGGGGGTCGACGAGCAGTACTTC. Its protein is CASSLAQGVDEQYF.

V gene TRBV5-1 combines with J gene TRBJ2-7; maybe TRBD1 (7 bases). The CDR3 spans 15 residues. Trimming took off 2 bases at V and 5 bases at J, with 17 bases between the two ends. Per germline, CDR1 SGHRS and CDR2 YFSETQ. The CDR3 sequence is CASSLWPAGGNEQYF. The CDR3 DNA follows: TGCGCCAGCAGCTTATGGCCAGCAGGGGGGAACGAGCAGTACTTC.

V usage is TRBV24-1 and J usage is TRBJ2-7; weak D call: TRBD1 (5 bases). The V gene lost 9 bases and the J gene lost 1 base, with 12 bases spanning the gap. The CDR3 spans 13 residues. Looked up from germline, CDR1 is KGHDR and CDR2 is SFDVKD. CDR3: CATQGVLSYEQYF. CDR3 nucleotide sequence: TGTGCCACCCAGGGCGTCCTGTCCTACGAGCAGTACTTC.

The chain links TRBV27 to TRBJ1-5; TRBD1 matches 10 bases. V was clipped by 4 bases and J by 9 bases; unmatched bases: 12. The CDR3 sequence is 16 residues long. Germline CDR1 and CDR2: MNHEY and SMNVEV (reference sequence). Here the CDR3 DNA reads TGTGCCAGCAGTTCCGGGACAGGGGCATTTTTTGGGCCCCAGCATTTT. Its protein product is CASSSGTGAFFGPQHF.

The rearrangement joins TRBV28 to TRBJ2-7; D gene unclear. Germline CDR1 is MDHEN and CDR2 is SYDVKM. The V end lost 6 bases, the J end lost 0 bases, and 12 bases lay between the germline ends. This CDR3 region has 14 residues. The CDR3 bases are TGTGCCAGCAGGAGAGGTCAACTCTCCTACGAGCAGTACTTC. Protein sequence: CASRRGQLSYEQYF.